One and the same sample provided the 24 T cell receptor beta chains below, sequenced in a study of cytomegalovirus exposure and HLA in healthy donors. Primers for the PCR totalled 60 Vbeta and 13 Jbeta. Clones were sequenced by immunoSEQ multiplex PCR, and TCRdb holds only the in-frame ones, with some missing. The repertoire holds roughly 150,000 clones, with 80% as singletons. Sequencing was done on a sample of PBMCs. The origin of the receptors is a male donor in good health and CMV-seronegative.

As to this clone: In the same sample, other DNA sequences code for this CDR3. The chain links TRBV7-2 to TRBJ2-5; maybe TRBD2 (6 bases). Looked up from germline, CDR1 is SGHTA and CDR2 is FQGNSA. This CDR3 contains 14 residues. V shed 1 base and J shed 4 bases, with 10 bases lying between them. The CDR3, as DNA: TGTGCCAGCAGCTTAGTGAGCGGGCGAGAGACCCAGTACTTC. Translating gives CASSLVSGRETQYF.

The chain carries TRBV30 and TRBJ2-2; 8 bases are shared with TRBD2. The trim removed 1 base at V and 7 bases at J, leaving 5 bases unmatched. The germline V gene encodes CDR1 GTSNPN and CDR2 SVGIG (reference sequence). The CDR3 contains 14 residues. For the CDR3, the DNA is TGTGCCTGGAGTGCCCGGGGGGGTGTCGGGGAGCTGTTTTTT. Amino acid sequence: CAWSARGGVGELFF.

The chain uses TRBV5-4 and TRBJ2-5, with a tentative D call TRBD1 (6 bases). V gave up 4 bases and J gave up 4 bases, with 20 bases separating them. CDR3 length equals 16 residues. Germline V gives CDR1 SGHNT, CDR2 YYREEE (reference sequence). CDR3 in DNA: TGTGCCAGCAGCCCCCTCGGCGGTCCAGGGGCAGAGACCCAGTACTTC. It codes for CASSPLGGPGAETQYF.

The J gene is TRBJ2-1, the V gene TRBV4-2; TRBD2 matches at 10 bases. Trimming removed 5 bases from V and 8 bases from J; junction bases left unmatched: 9. CDR3 size: 15 residues. The germline gives CDR1 LGHNA, CDR2 YNFKEQ. CDR3 region: CASSSERGGWDEQFF. The DNA of the CDR3 is TGTGCCAGCAGCTCCGAGCGGGGGGGCTGGGATGAGCAGTTCTTC.

This clone appeared a few times. V and J are TRBV12-5 and TRBJ2-7; D uncertain. Deletions cut 5 bases from V and 6 bases from J, with 14 bases between. The germline CDR1 and CDR2 sequences are LGHNT and FRNRAP. CDR3 length: 13 residues. This CDR3 is CASGPPSGGEQYF. As DNA, the CDR3 is TGTGCTAGTGGTCCACCCTCGGGTGGCGAGCAGTACTTC.

There are a few counts of this clone. The rearrangement joins TRBV18 to TRBJ1-4; TRBD1 aligns across 8 bases. The CDR3 covers 17 residues. Germline CDR1 is KGHSH and CDR2 is LQKENI. V gave up 6 bases and J gave up 10 bases; unmatched junction bases: 19. This CDR3 is CASSTGQGRSGVGKLFF. CDR3 DNA: TGTGCCAGCTCTACCGGACAGGGCCGATCGGGGGTTGGAAAACTGTTTTTT.

This clone came up a few times. This chain uses TRBV5-1 with TRBJ2-3; D perhaps matches TRBD1 (6 bases). The CDR3 runs to 14 residues. The germline V gene has CDR1 SGHRS and CDR2 YFSETQ. Deletions cut 5 bases from V and 3 bases from J, with 13 bases between. CDR3 protein: CASRSGQGTDTQYF. CDR3 in DNA: TGCGCCAGCAGGTCTGGGCAGGGGACAGATACGCAGTATTTT.

The chain carries TRBV6-6 and TRBJ1-2; 8 positions match TRBD1. The ends lost 7 bases at V and 0 bases at J; junction bases unmatched: 10. The length of the CDR3 is 16 residues. Germline CDR1 is MNHNY and CDR2 is SVGAGI (reference sequence). CDR3 in amino acids: CASTDGQGLSNYGYTF. CDR3 bases: TGTGCCAGCACCGACGGACAGGGCTTATCTAACTATGGCTACACCTTC.

The chain has TRBV5-1 and TRBJ2-7, with D maybe TRBD1 (5 bases). The CDR3 runs to 12 residues. Trimming left V 4 bases short and J 4 bases short, with 9 bases between. Germline V gives CDR1 SGHRS, CDR2 YFSETQ. The DNA for the CDR3 is TGCGCCAGCAGCGAACCAGGGTACGAGCAGTACTTC. It codes for CASSEPGYEQYF.

The chain has TRBV5-6 and TRBJ2-3; no reliable D call. The CDR3 is made up of 14 amino acids. Trimming left V 5 bases short and J 4 bases short, with 14 bases between. The V gene's germline CDR1 is SGHDT and CDR2 YYEEEE. CDR3 bases: TGTGCCAGCAGTCGAAAAGCCCCGTCAGATACGCAGTATTTT. Amino acid sequence: CASSRKAPSDTQYF. Looking up the rest from reference TRBV5-6 and TRBJ2-3 gives the full variable domain: DAGVTQSPTHLIKTRGQQVTLRCSPKSGHDTVSWYQQALGQGPQFIFQYYEEEERQRGNFPDRFSGHQFPNYSSELNVNALLLGDSALYLCASSRKAPSDTQYFGPGTRLTVL.

As to this clone: The same CDR3 can be traced to other DNA sequences in this sample. V and J are TRBV6-5 and TRBJ1-2; 10 nucleotides align to TRBD1. The V gene's germline CDR1 is MNHEY and CDR2 SVGAGI. This CDR3 has 16 amino acids. J gave up 5 bases and V 0 bases, and 6 bases lay outside the gene matches. The CDR3 is CASSYSRTGGGYGYTF. CDR3 DNA: TGTGCCAGCAGTTACTCCCGGACAGGGGGAGGGTATGGCTACACCTTC.

The rearrangement joins TRBV19 to TRBJ2-7; TRBD2 aligns across 13 bases. V lost 5 bases and J lost 3; bases outside the gene matches: 4. Germline CDR1 is LNHDA and CDR2 is SQIVND (reference sequence). This CDR3 has 15 amino acids. This CDR3 is CASSLGLAGNYEQYF. In DNA form, the CDR3 reads TGTGCCAGTAGTCTGGGACTAGCGGGGAACTACGAGCAGTACTTC.

This clone was seen a few times. The V call is TRBV7-9, the J call TRBJ2-2; TRBD1 aligns across 9 bases. CDR3 size: 17 residues. V trimming: 1 base; J trimming: 4 bases; junction bases outside the gene matches: 7. CDR1 and CDR2 from the germline V gene are SEHNR and FQNEAQ (reference sequence). CDR3 sequence reads: CASSLGAQGAFTGELFF. CDR3 bases: TGTGCCAGCAGCTTAGGGGCACAGGGGGCTTTCACCGGGGAGCTGTTTTTT.

The chain links TRBV6-6 to TRBJ1-1; D may be TRBD1 (6 bases). Germline CDR1 and CDR2: MNHNY and SVGAGI (reference sequence). This CDR3 contains 13 residues. V gave up 6 bases and J gave up 3 bases, with 11 bases separating them. CDR3 in DNA: TGTGCCAGCAGAGAGGACAGAGACACTGAAGCTTTCTTT. It codes for CASREDRDTEAFF.

The chain recombines TRBV12-5 with TRBJ1-2; TRBD1 aligns across 7 bases. CDR3 size: 13 residues. Trimming took 5 bases from V and 5 from J; bases not matched to a gene: 5. Germline V gene data show CDR1 as LGHNT and CDR2 as FRNRAP. The CDR3 reads CASGTGVWYGYTF. The CDR3 DNA is TGTGCTAGTGGTACAGGGGTTTGGTATGGCTACACCTTC.

The chain combines TRBV11-2 with TRBJ2-3; 8 nucleotides match TRBD2. This CDR3 comprises 16 residues. V lost 1 base and J lost 2; bases outside the gene matches: 5. Germline V gene sequence: CDR1 SGHAT, CDR2 FQNNGV. The CDR3: CASSLGGGGITDTQYF. CDR3 bases: TGTGCCAGCAGCTTAGGGGGCGGGGGGATCACAGATACGCAGTATTTT. The full variable domain, completed using reference TRBV11-2 and TRBJ2-3, is EAGVAQSPRYKIIEKRQSVAFWCNPISGHATLYWYQQILGQGPKLLIQFQNNGVVDDSQLPKDRFSAERLKGVDSTLKIQPAKLEDSAVYLCASSLGGGGITDTQYFGPGTRLTVL.

The chain is built from TRBV27 and TRBJ1-6, with 7 positions matching TRBD1. This CDR3 comprises 14 residues. Trimming at V came to 10 bases and at J to 10 bases, leaving 13 bases not matched to a gene. CDR1 and CDR2 (germline): MNHEY, SMNVEV (reference sequence). The CDR3 sequence: CANRLGGSGSPLHF. The CDR3 DNA reads as TGTGCCAACAGGTTAGGGGGCTCAGGGTCACCCCTCCACTTT.

The rearrangement joins TRBV7-9 to TRBJ2-5; TRBD2 matches at 9 bases. CDR1 and CDR2 from the germline V gene are SEHNR and FQNEAQ (reference sequence). With 4 bases clipped from V and 1 base from J, the junction kept 7 bases outside the gene matches. The CDR3 covers 16 residues. The CDR3 sequence is CASSYLSGGPQETQYF. CDR3 nucleotides: TGTGCCAGCAGCTATCTCAGCGGGGGGCCCCAAGAGACCCAGTACTTC.

A few counts support this clone. The chain uses TRBV7-9 and TRBJ1-2; D remains ambiguous. V lost 5 bases and J lost 0, with 10 bases in between. CDR1 and CDR2 from the germline V gene are SEHNR and FQNEAQ (reference sequence). The CDR3 totals 14 residues. This chain's CDR3 is CASSASVTNYGYTF. CDR3 coding DNA: TGTGCCAGCAGCGCCAGCGTTACTAACTATGGCTACACCTTC.

This chain connects TRBV5-1 to TRBJ1-4; D is ambiguous. CDR3 length equals 15 residues. Deletions cut 0 bases from V and 5 bases from J, with 11 bases between. Germline CDR1 and CDR2: SGHRS and YFSETQ. CDR3 nucleotide sequence: TGCGCCAGCAGCTTGGCCTGGGCTGACAATGAAAAACTGTTTTTT. It yields the protein CASSLAWADNEKLFF.

V is TRBV27 and J is TRBJ2-6; TRBD1 is a possible D gene (5 bases). Germline CDR1 is MNHEY and CDR2 is SMNVEV (reference sequence). This CDR3 contains 17 residues. V was trimmed by 5 bases and J by 0 bases, leaving 14 bases between them. The CDR3 DNA is TGTGCCAGCAGTCCGTACTCAGACAGCTCTGGGGCCAACGTCCTGACTTTC. It yields the protein CASSPYSDSSGANVLTF.

J is TRBJ2-2 and V is TRBV30, with D perhaps TRBD1 (6 bases). The CDR3 is made up of 19 amino acids. Germline CDR1 is GTSNPN and CDR2 is SVGIG (reference sequence). Trimming took 0 bases from V and 1 from J, leaving 21 bases between them. DNA for the CDR3: TGTGCCTGGAGTGTCCAGGGGCGAACACGAAAGCAGAACACCGGGGAGCTGTTTTTT. Its protein is CAWSVQGRTRKQNTGELFF.

The gene calls are TRBV5-1 and TRBJ1-1, with unresolved D. Deletions cut 1 base from V and 1 base from J, with 8 bases between. The CDR3 has 14 amino acids. Germline V gene sequence: CDR1 SGHRS, CDR2 YFSETQ. The CDR3 loop is CASSLFGANTEAFF. The CDR3 DNA reads as TGCGCCAGCAGCTTGTTCGGAGCGAACACTGAAGCTTTCTTT.

The rearrangement joins TRBV5-1 to TRBJ2-3, with 8 positions matching TRBD2. V lost 2 bases to trimming and J lost 0 bases; unmatched junction nucleotides: 5. Germline V lookup: CDR1 SGHRS, CDR2 YFSETQ. This CDR3 spans 16 amino acids. CDR3 residues: CASSLLAASSTDTQYF. CDR3 DNA sequence: TGCGCCAGCAGCTTACTAGCGGCTTCTAGCACAGATACGCAGTATTTT.